In this sample, the clone carrying this T cell receptor (beta chain) turned up once. What it binds is not known. This CDR3 is 12 amino acids long. Germline CDR1 and CDR2: LNHDA and SQIVND (reference sequence). V shed 5 bases and J shed 8 bases, with 12 bases lying between them. Blood specimens came from baseline, cycle 4 day 1, and cycle 7 day 1. Generated by immunoSEQ multiplex PCR, the TCRdb table keeps only in-frame clones and is missing some. The data show around 58,000 clones, roughly 90% seen once. The sample originates from a study of OX40 agonist ivuxolimab in advanced cancers. Study-level findings and limits: The investigators did not determine what antigen specificity the expanded peripheral T cells had.

The origin of this receptor is an adult with an advanced solid tumor such as melanoma, head and neck, liver or kidney cancer. The chain recombines TRBV19 with TRBJ1-1; D perhaps matches TRBD1 (5 bases). The source material was CD4+ or CD8+ T cells sorted from blood, sampled in a trial of the OX40 agonist ivuxolimab. The CDR3 loop reads CASSWTGVEAFF. CDR3 nucleotide sequence: TGTGCCAGTAGTTGGACGGGGGTGGAAGCTTTCTTT.